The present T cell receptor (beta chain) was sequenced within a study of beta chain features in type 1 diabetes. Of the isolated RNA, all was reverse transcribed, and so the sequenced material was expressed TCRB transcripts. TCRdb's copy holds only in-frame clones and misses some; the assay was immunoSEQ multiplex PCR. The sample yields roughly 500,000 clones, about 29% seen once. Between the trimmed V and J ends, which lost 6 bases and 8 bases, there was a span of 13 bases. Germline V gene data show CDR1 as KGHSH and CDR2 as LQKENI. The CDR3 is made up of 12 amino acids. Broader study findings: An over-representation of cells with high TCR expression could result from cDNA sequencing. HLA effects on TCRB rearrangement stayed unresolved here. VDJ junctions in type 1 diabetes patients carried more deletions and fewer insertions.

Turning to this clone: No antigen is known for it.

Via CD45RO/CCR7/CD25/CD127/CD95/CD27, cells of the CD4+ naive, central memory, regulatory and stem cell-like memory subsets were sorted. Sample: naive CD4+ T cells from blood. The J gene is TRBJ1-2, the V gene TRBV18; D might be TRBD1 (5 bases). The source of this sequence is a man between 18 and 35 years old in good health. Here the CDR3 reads CASSSEGSGYTF. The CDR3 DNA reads TGTGCCAGCTCGAGCGAGGGGTCGGGCTACACCTTC.